This T cell receptor beta chain comes out of a study of molecular identifiers for immune sequencing clone quantification. Overall study context: Four of five splits of RNA from approximately 20,000 or 100,000 naive CD8 cells were sequenced in replicates. Study-wide points: Jurkat TCR RNA spiked in from one cell (amid some 1 million naive cells) was reportedly detectable.

Sorting selected naive CD8 T cells with a CD8+CD4-CCR7+CD45RA+ phenotype. In its sample, this clonotype was seen a few times. Its antigen is unknown. In TCRdb, the PCR reads were re-called with MiXCR into one record per CDR3 protein. The sample yields about 70,000 distinct CDR3 sequences, approximately 18% seen once. There are 12 residues in the CDR3. CDR1 and CDR2 from the germline V gene are SGHVS and FNYEAQ. The germline V and J ends were trimmed by 4 bases and 14 bases, with 15 bases remaining between them. What was sequenced was naive CD8+ T cells from blood, with Jurkat cell RNA spiked in. Sample subset: FACS-sorted CD8+CD4-CCR7+CD45RA+ naive T cells. This chain uses TRBV7-6 with TRBJ2-1; D ambiguous. The sequence was collected from a human donor in good health. Some libraries in this study had Jurkat cell RNA spiked in. The CDR3 here is CASSSYSRKEFF. The CDR3 nucleotides read TGTGCCAGCAGCTCTTACAGCCGAAAGGAGTTCTTC.